Listed here are 17 T cell receptor beta chains from one sample, sequenced in a study of cytomegalovirus exposure and HLA in healthy donors. Primers: 60 Vbeta forward and 13 Jbeta reverse. Repertoires were generated with immunoSEQ multiplex PCR, while TCRdb's copy carries only in-frame clones and drops some. The table shows about 100,000 clones, with 70% occurring only once. Input material: PBMCs. These receptors all stem from a man aged 35 to 55 in good health and CMV-seropositive.

This clone has only one observation. This rearrangement joins TRBV6-6 to TRBJ1-1; 9 bases are shared with TRBD1. CDR1 MNHNY and CDR2 SVGAGI come from the germline V gene (reference sequence). Trimming at V came to 2 bases and at J to 6 bases, leaving 7 bases not matched to a gene. CDR3 length: 15 residues. CDR3 residues: CASSYLGQGTPEAFF. CDR3 nucleotide sequence: TGTGCCAGCAGTTACCTGGGACAGGGTACCCCTGAAGCTTTCTTT.

The chain recombines TRBV6-1 with TRBJ1-1; possibly TRBD1 for D (6 bases). The V end lost 6 bases, the J end lost 5 bases, and 7 bases lay between the germline ends. In germline, CDR1 is MNHNS, CDR2 SASEGT. CDR3 length: 11 amino acids. CDR3 amino acids: CASSGTTEAFF. The CDR3 DNA follows: TGTGCCAGCAGCGGGACAACTGAAGCTTTCTTT.

This clone was seen once. DNA for the CDR3: TGTGCCAGCAGCTTATGGCTTGCTACCCCGGGAGATACGCAGTATTTT. It translates to CASSLWLATPGDTQYF. The rearrangement links TRBV7-2 to TRBJ2-3; D remains unclear. In germline, CDR1 is SGHTA, CDR2 FQGNSA. The germline V and J ends were trimmed by 2 bases and 5 bases, with 17 bases remaining between them. The CDR3 spans 16 residues. Full variable domain (remainder filled in from reference TRBV7-2 and TRBJ2-3): GAGVSQSPSNKVTEKGKDVELRCDPISGHTALYWYRQSLGQGLEFLIYFQGNSAPDKSGLPSDRFSAERTGGSVSTLTIQRTQQEDSAVYLCASSLWLATPGDTQYFGPGTRLTVL.

This rearrangement joins TRBV30 to TRBJ2-5, with 14 bases lining up with TRBD2. After removal of 4 bases from V and 7 bases from J, the junction contained 14 bases not matched to a gene. The CDR3 is 17 amino acids. Germline assignment: CDR1 GTSNPN and CDR2 SVGIG (reference sequence). Here the CDR3 reads CAWTLTSGRAKDGTQYF. The CDR3 bases are TGTGCCTGGACCTTGACTAGCGGGAGGGCCAAGGATGGGACCCAGTACTTC. Full variable domain (outside the CDR3, taken from reference TRBV30 and TRBJ2-5): SQTIHQWPATLVQPVGSPLSLECTVEGTSNPNLYWYRQAAGRGLQLLFYSVGIGQISSEVPQNLSASRPQDRQFILSSKKLLLSDSGFYLCAWTLTSGRAKDGTQYFGPGTRLLVL.

The rearrangement uses TRBV4-3 and TRBJ2-7; 7 bases fit TRBD2. The CDR3 is made up of 15 amino acids. V gave up 0 bases and J gave up 3 bases; unmatched junction bases: 5. CDR1 is LGHNA, CDR2 YSLEER, per germline. The DNA of the CDR3 is TGCGCCAGCAGCCAAGACTCGAGCGGGGTCTACGAGCAGTACTTC. Amino acid sequence: CASSQDSSGVYEQYF.

The chain couples TRBV28 to TRBJ2-7, with 8 positions matching TRBD1. This CDR3 is built from 14 residues. V lost 5 bases to trimming and J lost 3 bases; unmatched junction nucleotides: 6. Looked up from germline, CDR1 is MDHEN and CDR2 is SYDVKM. The chain's CDR3 is CASSLRTGRYEQYF. The DNA of the CDR3 is TGTGCCAGCAGTCTACGGACAGGGCGCTACGAGCAGTACTTC.

Only one count was recorded for this clone. The chain links TRBV5-1 to TRBJ1-2, with D unresolved. The CDR3 is made up of 15 amino acids. V gave up 0 bases and J gave up 4 bases, with 13 bases separating them. Germline lookup yields CDR1 SGHRS and CDR2 YFSETQ. CDR3 protein: CASSLGEIGGYGYTF. In DNA form, the CDR3 reads TGCGCCAGCAGCTTGGGTGAAATCGGAGGCTATGGCTACACCTTC.

The chain couples TRBV27 to TRBJ2-7; TRBD1 might be the D (5 bases). CDR3 length: 14 residues. Trimming stripped 5 bases from V and 5 bases from J, with 16 bases between. The V gene's germline CDR1 is MNHEY and CDR2 SMNVEV (reference sequence). CDR3 region: CASSALNRFHEQYV. The DNA of the CDR3 is TGTGCCAGCAGTGCCCTAAACAGGTTCCACGAGCAGTACGTC.

The rearrangement links TRBV5-1 to TRBJ2-1; perhaps TRBD2 as D (5 bases). V lost 1 base, J lost 5 bases, and 16 bases lay in between. The germline V gene has CDR1 SGHRS and CDR2 YFSETQ. The CDR3 runs 16 residues. CDR3 nucleotide sequence: TGCGCCAGCAGCTTGCTTACCCAGCGGTCCGACAATGAGCAGTTCTTC. It encodes CASSLLTQRSDNEQFF. The whole variable domain, remainder taken from reference TRBV5-1 and TRBJ2-1, is KAGVTQTPRYLIKTRGQQVTLSCSPISGHRSVSWYQQTPGQGLQFLFEYFSETQRNKGNFPGRFSGRQFSNSRSEMNVSTLELGDSALYLCASSLLTQRSDNEQFFGPGTRLTVL.

This sequence joins TRBV6-6 and TRBJ2-2; 7 positions match TRBD1. The V gene end was trimmed by 8 bases and the J gene end by 4 bases; junction bases not matched to a gene: 10. Germline CDR1 is MNHNY and CDR2 is SVGAGI (reference sequence). This CDR3 region has 15 residues. Here the CDR3 reads CASSLGQPLTGELFF. For the CDR3, the DNA is TGTGCCAGCTCCTTGGGACAGCCTCTCACCGGGGAGCTGTTTTTT.

V and J are TRBV4-1 and TRBJ1-2; the D gene is possibly TRBD1 (5 bases). CDR3 size: 14 residues. The germline CDR1 and CDR2 sequences are MGHRA and YSYEKL. The V end was cut by 5 bases, the J end by 3 bases, with 13 bases between. The CDR3 coding sequence is TGCGCCAGCAGCAGCCAGGAGACAGACTATGGCTACACCTTC. Translated, it gives CASSSQETDYGYTF.

The chain couples TRBV9 to TRBJ1-3; D is uncertain. V was trimmed by 2 bases and J by 9 bases, leaving 12 bases between them. Looked up from germline, CDR1 is SGDLS and CDR2 is YYNGEE. The length of the CDR3 is 13 residues. The CDR3 region has the DNA TGTGCCAGCAGCGTGACCGGGATGGGCACCATATATTTT. Its protein is CASSVTGMGTIYF.

The rearrangement links TRBV9 to TRBJ2-7; TRBD1 is a possible D gene (6 bases). This CDR3 has 13 amino acids. Germline V gives CDR1 SGDLS, CDR2 YYNGEE. V was clipped by 0 bases and J by 3 bases, with 7 bases between them. DNA for the CDR3: TGTGCCAGCAGCGTAGCACAGGGCTACGAGCAGTACTTC. Translated, it gives CASSVAQGYEQYF.

The chain employs TRBV25-1 and TRBJ2-7, with TRBD2 as a possible D gene (5 bases). The V and J ends lost 7 bases and 1 base respectively, with 14 bases between them. CDR1 is MGHDK, CDR2 SYGVNS, per germline. The CDR3 runs to 14 residues. The CDR3 nucleotides are TGTGCCAGCATCCGAGGCAGCGGTTCCTACGAGCAGTACTTC. This sequence encodes CASIRGSGSYEQYF.

This clone was seen a single time. The genes are TRBV4-1 and TRBJ2-5; TRBD2 might be the D (5 bases). The CDR3 contains 15 residues. V dropped 3 bases and J dropped 4 bases, with 15 bases sitting between them. Germline lookup yields CDR1 MGHRA and CDR2 YSYEKL. The CDR3 reads CASSQQRGVGETQYF. DNA of the CDR3: TGCGCCAGCAGCCAGCAACGGGGTGTAGGAGAGACCCAGTACTTC.

The gene calls are TRBV4-1 and TRBJ1-1; 7 bases agree with TRBD1. The germline gives CDR1 MGHRA, CDR2 YSYEKL. The ends lost 0 bases at V and 3 bases at J; junction bases unmatched: 4. This CDR3 is built from 15 residues. The CDR3 DNA is TGCGCCAGCAGCCAAGACCAACAGGGGTACACTGAAGCTTTCTTT. This gives the protein CASSQDQQGYTEAFF.

The chain joins TRBV11-2 to TRBJ2-7; D is unresolved. Germline V gene sequence: CDR1 SGHAT, CDR2 FQNNGV. The CDR3 runs 12 residues. With 4 bases removed from V and 3 bases from J, the gap between germline ends came to 7 bases. CDR3 DNA: TGTGCCAGCAGCTCTTCTAGCTACGAGCAGTACGTC. Its translation: CASSSSSYEQYV.